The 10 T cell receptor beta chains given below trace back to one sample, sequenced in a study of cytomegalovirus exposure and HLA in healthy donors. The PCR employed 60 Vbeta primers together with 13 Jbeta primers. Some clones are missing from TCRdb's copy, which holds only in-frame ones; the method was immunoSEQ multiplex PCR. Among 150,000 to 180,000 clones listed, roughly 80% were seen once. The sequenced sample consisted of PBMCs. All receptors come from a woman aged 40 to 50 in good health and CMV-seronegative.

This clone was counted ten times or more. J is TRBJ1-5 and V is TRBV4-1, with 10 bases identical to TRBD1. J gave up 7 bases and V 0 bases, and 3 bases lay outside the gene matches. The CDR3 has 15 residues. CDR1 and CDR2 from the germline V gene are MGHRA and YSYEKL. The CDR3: CASSQDGTGDQPQHF. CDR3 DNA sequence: TGCGCCAGCAGCCAAGATGGGACAGGGGACCAGCCCCAGCATTTT.

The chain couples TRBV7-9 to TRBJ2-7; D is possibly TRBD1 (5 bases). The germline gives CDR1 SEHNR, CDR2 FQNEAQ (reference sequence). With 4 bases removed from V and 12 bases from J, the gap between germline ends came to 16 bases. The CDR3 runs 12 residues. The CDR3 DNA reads TGTGCCAGCAGCTCAACGGTAGGGGCAGGGTACTTC. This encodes CASSSTVGAGYF.

CDR3 nucleotide sequence: TGTGCCATCAGGGACAGGGCCGACGAGCAGTACTTC. Encoded protein: CAIRDRADEQYF. The chain joins TRBV10-3 to TRBJ2-7; TRBD1 aligns across 8 bases. Germline values: CDR1 ENHRY, CDR2 SYGVKD. The trim removed 6 bases at V and 5 bases at J, leaving 3 bases unmatched. The CDR3 totals 12 residues.

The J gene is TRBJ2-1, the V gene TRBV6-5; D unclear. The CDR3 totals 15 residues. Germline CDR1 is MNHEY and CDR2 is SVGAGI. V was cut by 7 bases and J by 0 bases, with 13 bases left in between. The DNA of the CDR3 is TGTGCCAGCACCCTCCGGCGGAGCTCCTACAATGAGCAGTTCTTC. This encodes CASTLRRSSYNEQFF.

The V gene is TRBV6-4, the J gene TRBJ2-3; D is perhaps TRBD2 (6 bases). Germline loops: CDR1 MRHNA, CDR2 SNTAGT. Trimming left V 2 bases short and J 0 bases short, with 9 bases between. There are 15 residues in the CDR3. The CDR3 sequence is CASSDGAGSTDTQYF. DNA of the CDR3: TGTGCCAGCAGTGACGGGGCGGGGAGCACAGATACGCAGTATTTT.

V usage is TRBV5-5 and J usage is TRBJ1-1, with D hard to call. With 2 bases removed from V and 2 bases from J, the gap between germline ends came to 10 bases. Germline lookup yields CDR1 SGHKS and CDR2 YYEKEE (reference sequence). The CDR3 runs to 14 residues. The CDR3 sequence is CASSLAAGNTEAFF. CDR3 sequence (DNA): TGTGCCAGCAGCTTAGCGGCCGGCAACACTGAAGCTTTCTTT.

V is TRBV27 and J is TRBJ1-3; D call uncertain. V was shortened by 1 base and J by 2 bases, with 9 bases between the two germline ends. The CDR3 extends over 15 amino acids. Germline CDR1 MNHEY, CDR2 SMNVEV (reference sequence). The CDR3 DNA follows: TGTGCCAGCAGTTTATTGGGGAGACCTGGAAACACCATATATTTT. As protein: CASSLLGRPGNTIYF.

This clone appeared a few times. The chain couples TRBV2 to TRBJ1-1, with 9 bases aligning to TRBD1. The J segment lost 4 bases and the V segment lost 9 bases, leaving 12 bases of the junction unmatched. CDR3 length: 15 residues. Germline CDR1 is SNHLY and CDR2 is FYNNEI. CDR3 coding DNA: TGTGCCAGTTCCGAGGACAGGGGATATACCACTGAAGCTTTCTTT. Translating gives CASSEDRGYTTEAFF.

The CDR3 DNA reads TGTGCTAGTGGTTCCCTGGGGGGGGCGGGTCAGCCCCAGCATTTT. It translates to CASGSLGGAGQPQHF. The chain combines TRBV12-5 with TRBJ1-5; D is perhaps TRBD1 (6 bases). Germline lookup yields CDR1 LGHNT and CDR2 FRNRAP. The CDR3 covers 15 residues. V lost 4 bases and J 6 bases, leaving 16 bases between the germline ends.

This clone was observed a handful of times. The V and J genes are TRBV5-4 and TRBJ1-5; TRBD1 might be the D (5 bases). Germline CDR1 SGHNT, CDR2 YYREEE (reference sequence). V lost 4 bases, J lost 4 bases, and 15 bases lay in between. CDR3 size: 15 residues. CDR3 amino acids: CASSIGGDLNQPQHF. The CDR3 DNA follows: TGTGCCAGCAGCATTGGGGGGGATCTAAATCAGCCCCAGCATTTT.